The present TCR beta chain was sequenced within a study of spatial heterogeneity in lung cancer (dated by TCRdb to the late 2010s). At the level of the whole study: Beta-chain transcripts were consistently detected in greater numbers than alpha-chain transcripts, which likely reflected higher beta-chain transcript abundance. In tumor regions, TCR transcript counts showed a strong correlation with a T cell transcriptional module score from matched bulk RNA-seq. In the raw uncorrected reads, each unique combination of TCR and UMI appeared more than ten times on average. In non-small cell lung cancer, the study quantitatively compared TCR alpha and beta repertoires across several tumor regions, matched nontumor lung, and blood. Nonsynonymous mutation counts, determined by whole-exome sequencing of tumor tissue, were related to TCR repertoire features. Both alpha and beta chains were TCR-sequenced in 200 or so tumor regions, 64 matched nontumor lung samples and over 55 PBMC samples obtained at surgery.

The method behind the library was 5' RACE. TCRdb records NextSeq 500 as the sequencer. To allow correction of PCR and sequencing errors, the TCR library protocol tagged every TCR cDNA molecule with a unique molecular identifier. Concerning the study's data processing: Decombinator tools were used for TCR identification, UMI-based error correction and CDR3 extraction. TCRs above a frequency of 2 per 1,000, corresponding to the top 1% of the tumor frequency distribution, were defined as expanded. Expanded tumor TCRs were classed as regional if statistically deemed absent (corrected P<0.05) from at least one tumor region, otherwise ubiquitous. Renyi diversity was calculated using the R vegan package after each repertoire was subsampled 100 times to 5,000 TCRs. To build CDR3 similarity networks, amino acid triplet string-kernel similarity was used, and CDR3s were connected when their pairwise similarity was above 0.82. TCRdb ran its own pipeline on the public reads, namely fastp trimming at Q25 and MiXCR clone calling, and kept in-frame beta chains. Identical CDR3 protein sequences are pooled into one entry, listed with their most common genes and DNA. In this record, the V and J calls reflect TCRdb's handling and not the investigators' own analysis. For this sample the table gives around 9,200 distinct CDR3 sequences, of which around 5% were detected only once. Approximately 14% of the sample rests with the top ten.

Reading the label with the study, this specimen's time point is: sample taken at primary tumor resection. Donors were around 69 patients with early-stage, untreated non-small cell lung cancer from the lung TRACERx cohort. For TCR sequencing, whole RNA was extracted from tumor and nontumor lung tissue, or from cryopreserved PBMC samples, and no cell sorting was done. Only patients for whom sufficient RNA was available from at least two tumor regions were selected for TCR sequencing. Before being selected, tumor and adjacent nontumor lung specimens were reviewed by a lung pathologist. By how much of the sample it makes up, this clonotype is medium-sized (0.01 to 0.1%). Its binding antigen is unknown. No base quality information exists; no much larger clone differs at one position. Here is what the overall study found, with its caveats: TCR-seq coverage of tumor T cells was estimated to be only approximately 7% for alpha chains and about 12% for beta chains. Confirming at a functional level the hypothesis that regional TCRs recognize regional mutations was considered to require additional single-cell paired TCR alpha and beta sequencing. The number of expanded intratumoral alpha and beta TCRs correlated with the tumor nonsynonymous mutation count. Counts of ubiquitous and regional expanded TCRs correlated with counts of ubiquitous and regional nonsynonymous mutations, respectively.

The germline V gene (reference sequence) gives CDR1 as GTSNPN and CDR2 as SVGIG. The CDR3 spans 10 residues, from the cysteine through the phenylalanine. The kept DNA is CDR3 alone, 30 bases in frame from the first base. V lost 2 bases and J lost 5 bases; the stretch between them is 0 bases long. The rearrangement joined TRBV30 to TRBJ2-2; there is no confident call for the D gene. The specimen comprised lung tumor tissue, sampled at surgery. This TCR derives from a female donor with early-stage non-small cell lung cancer. The CDR3 in this case is CAWSTGELFF. The bases are TGTGCCTGGAGTACCGGGGAGCTGTTTTTT.